The present T cell receptor (beta chain) was sequenced within a study of cytomegalovirus exposure and HLA in healthy donors. Sequencing was performed with immunoSEQ multiplex PCR; in TCRdb, only in-frame clones are kept and a portion is missing. Among more than 100,000 clones listed, 88% were seen once. Points from the study as a whole: Most TCR sequences were rare, but some public TCRs occurred in many donors. According to a later analysis, TCR clusters from the first cohort tended to co-occur in the 90 to 150 validation repertoires.

As to this clone: Its cognate antigen is unknown.

V was clipped by 9 bases and J by 0 bases, with 15 bases between them. CDR1 is LNHDA and CDR2 is SQIVND in the germline V gene (reference sequence). The CDR3 is made up of 15 amino acids. The sequence came from a woman in her late teens or twenties in good health and CMV-seropositive. The chain joins TRBV19 to TRBJ1-3; possibly TRBD1 for D (6 bases). Sequencing was performed on PBMCs. This CDR3 reads CASIRDIFSGNTIYF. The CDR3 nucleotides are TGTGCCAGCATCCGGGACATATTCTCTGGAAACACCATATATTTT. Together with reference TRBV19 and TRBJ1-3, the CDR3 gives the full variable domain: DGGITQSPKYLFRKEGQNVTLSCEQNLNHDAMYWYRQDPGQGLRLIYYSQIVNDFQKGDIAEGYSVSREKKESFPLTVTSAQKNPTAFYLCASIRDIFSGNTIYFGEGSWLTVV.